This TCR beta chain was obtained from a study of T cells in women clearing cervical HPV infection. Study at large: Controls' single incident HPV16 infection cleared within 12 months without precancer.

All donors had a single incident cervical HPV16 infection, not prevalent. As for this clone: Its antigen is not known. The CDR3 end is not reached by the read, which stops 3 residues before it; the germline J gene fills it in.

Germline loops: CDR1 MNHNS, CDR2 SASEGT. This CDR3 has 16 residues. V lost 2 bases to trimming and J lost 4 bases; unmatched junction nucleotides: 7. Generated by immunoSEQ multiplex PCR, the TCRdb table keeps only in-frame clones and is missing some. Its listing shows about 39,000 clones. Study-wide results and limits: Cases and controls were distinguished at AUC 0.83 by richness and V genes. CIN3+ cases had significantly higher TCR repertoire richness than controls, but evenness did not differ.

The sequencing sample was made of blood buffy coat. The chain is built from TRBV6-1 and TRBJ2-3, with 9 bases that match TRBD2. The sequence derives from a woman between 18 and 70 years old with a cervical HPV16 infection that either progressed to CIN3+ or cleared (not recorded which). The sequenced CDR3 bases are TGTGCCAGCAGTGAACTCAGCGGGGGGTTTTCAGATACG. This gives the protein CASSELSGGFSDT. Given in full, the CDR3 is CASSELSGGFSDTQYF.